The sequence of this T cell receptor beta chain was determined in a study of T-cell memory formation after mild COVID-19. Regarding the study as a whole: CD4+ contracting clones were mainly CM and EM; CD8+ ones, EMRA.

The CDR3 is 13 amino acids. Germline-derived CDR1 and CDR2 are MNHEY and SVGAGI. Trimming cost V 6 bases and J 10 bases, with 18 bases left between them. This clonotype was observed a handful of times. Its matching antigen is unknown. 5'RACE primed from the constant segment yielded TCR alpha and TCR beta cDNA libraries bearing sample barcodes and UMIs. TCRdb re-analysed the 5' RACE reads in MiXCR, keeping a single row per CDR3 protein. This sample yields 200,000 to 250,000 distinct CDR3 sequences, of which 9% to 10% are seen a single time; approximately 3.3% belongs to the top ten. The material sequenced was PBMCs or a T cell subset sorted from them (not recorded which). This TCR was recovered from a man between 18 and 35 years old who had mild COVID-19 (a few samples of this study predate the infection). Cell type and time point are not known. The chain combines TRBV6-5 with TRBJ1-1, with a tentative D call TRBD1 (5 bases). The CDR3, as DNA: TGTGCCAGCAGAGAACAGGTCCCCACAGTAGCTTTCTTT. This codes for CASREQVPTVAFF.